Presented here are 19 T cell receptor beta chains from one specimen sequenced in a study of shared clonotypes between healthy human individuals. Repertoires were generated with immunoSEQ multiplex PCR, while TCRdb's copy carries only in-frame clones and drops some. The sample includes 600,000 or so clones, about 98% of them seen just once. CD45RO-negative cells were positively selected for CCR7, leaving out terminally differentiated effector memory CD45RA+ cells. Material: naive CD8+ T cells sorted from blood. All receptors derive from a man aged 25 to 45 in good health.

V and J are TRBV14 and TRBJ2-7; tentatively, D is TRBD1 or TRBD2 (5 bases each). The CDR3 is 15 amino acids. Germline V CDR1 and CDR2: SGHDN, FVKESK. V was clipped by 4 bases and J by 1 base, with 14 bases between them. The CDR3 DNA follows: TGTGCCAGCAGCCCTCGGGACCGGGCGTCCTACGAGCAGTACTTC. Protein product: CASSPRDRASYEQYF.

There are a few counts of this clone. The V gene is TRBV7-9, the J gene TRBJ2-5; a weak D match, TRBD1 (6 bases). V was clipped by 1 base and J by 4 bases, with 10 bases between them. The germline V gene has CDR1 SEHNR and CDR2 FQNEAQ (reference sequence). The CDR3 is 14 residues long. The CDR3: CASSLEGQRETQYF. The CDR3 nucleotides are TGTGCCAGCAGCTTAGAAGGACAGCGAGAGACCCAGTACTTC.

This rearrangement joins TRBV4-1 to TRBJ2-1, with a weak D call TRBD2 (5 bases). V was clipped by 3 bases and J by 5 bases, with 14 bases between them. Germline CDR1 and CDR2: MGHRA and YSYEKL. This CDR3 has 15 amino acids. The chain's CDR3 is CASSQETGYDNEQFF. The CDR3 DNA reads as TGCGCCAGCAGCCAGGAAACGGGGTATGACAATGAGCAGTTCTTC.

This chain uses TRBV2 with TRBJ1-3; 9 positions match TRBD1. The V segment lost 9 bases and the J segment 0 bases; nucleotides outside the gene matches: 6. There are 15 residues in the CDR3. CDR1 is SNHLY, CDR2 FYNNEI, per germline. The CDR3 here is CASRTGVSSGNTIYF. CDR3 nucleotides: TGTGCCAGTCGGACAGGGGTTTCCTCTGGAAACACCATATATTTT.

V is TRBV29-1 and J is TRBJ1-2; 9 nucleotides line up with TRBD1. Losses at the gene ends were 1 base for V and 6 bases for J; bases not matched to a gene: 9. The germline gives CDR1 SQVTM, CDR2 ANQGSEA. The CDR3 totals 15 residues. The CDR3 DNA follows: TGCAGCGTTGAAGGCCGGGACAGGGACCTGAATGGCTACACCTTC. Amino acid sequence: CSVEGRDRDLNGYTF.

The V call is TRBV7-6, the J call TRBJ2-1, with TRBD2 matching over 10 bases. Germline V gives CDR1 SGHVS, CDR2 FNYEAQ. This CDR3 has 16 residues. Losses at the gene ends were 5 bases for V and 4 bases for J; bases not matched to a gene: 8. The DNA of the CDR3 is TGTGCCAGCAGCGCCGAGGGACTAGCGCTTTACAATGAGCAGTTCTTC. As protein: CASSAEGLALYNEQFF.

This rearrangement joins TRBV27 to TRBJ1-5; D perhaps matches TRBD1 (5 bases). V shed 4 bases and J shed 3 bases, with 10 bases lying between them. Germline loops: CDR1 MNHEY, CDR2 SMNVEV (reference sequence). The CDR3 has 14 amino acids. The CDR3 reads CASSWGLTNQPQHF. The CDR3 DNA reads as TGTGCCAGCAGTTGGGGACTGACCAATCAGCCCCAGCATTTT.

This clone was found once. The J gene is TRBJ2-1, the V gene TRBV2, with TRBD2 matching 10 bases. This CDR3 has 14 residues. In germline, CDR1 is SNHLY, CDR2 FYNNEI. Trimming cost V 8 bases and J 3 bases; bases outside gene matches: 4. The CDR3 DNA sequence: TGTGCCAGCCCAGGGACTAGCGTCTACAATGAGCAGTTCTTC. This gives the protein CASPGTSVYNEQFF.

This clone was picked up one time. This chain joins TRBV14 and TRBJ2-7; D not resolved. There are 14 residues in the CDR3. Per germline, CDR1 SGHDN and CDR2 FVKESK. The V gene lost 1 base and the J gene lost 4 bases, with 11 bases spanning the gap. CDR3 nucleotide sequence: TGTGCCAGCAGCCAAGGGCCAGCTGTGTACGAGCAGTACTTC. Translated: CASSQGPAVYEQYF.

The DNA of the CDR3 is TGTGCCTGGAGTGCAGGGACAGGCTATGAGCAGTTCTTC. It is translated as CAWSAGTGYEQFF. V usage is TRBV30 and J usage is TRBJ2-1, with 8 positions matching TRBD1. Trimming removed 1 base from V and 8 bases from J; junction bases left unmatched: 4. The CDR3 length is 13 residues. From germline, CDR1 is GTSNPN and CDR2 SVGIG (reference sequence).

This clone has just one count. The rearrangement uses TRBV6-5 and TRBJ2-1; 7 nucleotides line up with TRBD1. Looked up from germline, CDR1 is MNHEY and CDR2 is SVGAGI. V shed 2 bases and J 6 bases; nucleotides not matched to a gene: 10. CDR3 length: 16 amino acids. This CDR3 is CASSYNWDSAGNEQFF. The CDR3 bases are TGTGCCAGCAGTTACAATTGGGACAGTGCCGGCAATGAGCAGTTCTTC.

J is TRBJ1-4 and V is TRBV7-9; a possible D gene is TRBD1 (5 bases). V lost 5 bases and J 8 bases, leaving 15 bases between the germline ends. The CDR3 is made up of 14 amino acids. Germline V lookup: CDR1 SEHNR, CDR2 FQNEAQ (reference sequence). DNA for the CDR3: TGTGCCAGCAGCCTATCCGACAGTTCCGAAAAACTGTTTTTT. Its translation is CASSLSDSSEKLFF. Complete variable domain (other parts from reference TRBV7-9 and TRBJ1-4): DTGVSQNPRHKITKRGQNVTFRCDPISEHNRLYWYRQTLGQGPEFLTYFQNEAQLEKSRLLSDRFSAERPKGSFSTLEIQRTEQGDSAMYLCASSLSDSSEKLFFGSGTQLSVL.

The V and J genes are TRBV5-5 and TRBJ2-5; weak D call: TRBD2 (5 bases). CDR1 is SGHKS, CDR2 YYEKEE, per germline (reference sequence). Trimming took 3 bases from V and 5 from J, leaving 14 bases between them. The CDR3 is 14 residues long. CDR3 DNA sequence: TGTGCCAGCAGCTCAAGGGTGGAGCGGGAGACCCAGTACTTC. Its translation is CASSSRVERETQYF.

In the case of this clone: This sample includes further DNA sequences coding for the same CDR3. The V call is TRBV4-1, the J call TRBJ2-7; TRBD1 matches at 8 bases. Germline V gene data show CDR1 as MGHRA and CDR2 as YSYEKL. V dropped 3 bases and J dropped 2; count of bases not matched to a gene: 3. CDR3 size: 14 residues. The CDR3 protein is CASSQGTGTYEQYF. Written as DNA, the CDR3 is TGCGCCAGCAGCCAGGGGACAGGCACCTACGAGCAGTACTTC.

The rearrangement joins TRBV6-4 to TRBJ2-7, with D uncertain. The CDR3 has 13 amino acids. Trimming cost V 3 bases and J 7 bases, with 13 bases left between them. Germline V gene lookup returns CDR1 MRHNA and CDR2 SNTAGT. CDR3 bases: TGTGCCAGCAGTGAGGATCCGAACCGAGAGCAGTACTTC. Amino acids: CASSEDPNREQYF.

V and J are TRBV6-5 and TRBJ2-7; 7 bases match TRBD1. J was trimmed by 0 bases and V by 7 bases; bases with no gene match: 6. This CDR3 region has 14 residues. Germline V gene lookup returns CDR1 MNHEY and CDR2 SVGAGI. The CDR3 is CASTGQVDSYEQYF. CDR3 bases: TGTGCCAGCACCGGACAGGTGGACTCCTACGAGCAGTACTTC.

CDR3 residues: CASSEGTASTNEKLFF. The CDR3 DNA is TGTGCCAGCAGCGAGGGGACAGCCTCAACTAATGAAAAACTGTTTTTT. V gene TRBV9 combines with J gene TRBJ1-4; TRBD1 agrees at 7 bases. The germline gives CDR1 SGDLS, CDR2 YYNGEE. The CDR3 is made up of 16 amino acids. The V and J ends lost 3 bases and 0 bases, in that order; junction bases with no gene match: 5.

The chain combines TRBV28 with TRBJ1-1; D perhaps matches TRBD1 (5 bases). The germline gives CDR1 MDHEN, CDR2 SYDVKM. Trimming took 4 bases from V and 3 from J, leaving 15 bases between them. The CDR3 spans 15 residues. CDR3 coding DNA: TGTGCCAGCAGTTCCCCACAGGTGGGGGACACTGAAGCTTTCTTT. As protein: CASSSPQVGDTEAFF.

The chain links TRBV27 to TRBJ1-4; D gene unclear. CDR1 MNHEY and CDR2 SMNVEV come from the germline V gene (reference sequence). This CDR3 is built from 15 residues. V was cut by 2 bases and J by 6 bases, with 13 bases left in between. The CDR3 protein is CASSLGGGGHEKLFF. CDR3 nucleotides: TGTGCCAGCAGTTTAGGAGGTGGAGGACATGAAAAACTGTTTTTT.